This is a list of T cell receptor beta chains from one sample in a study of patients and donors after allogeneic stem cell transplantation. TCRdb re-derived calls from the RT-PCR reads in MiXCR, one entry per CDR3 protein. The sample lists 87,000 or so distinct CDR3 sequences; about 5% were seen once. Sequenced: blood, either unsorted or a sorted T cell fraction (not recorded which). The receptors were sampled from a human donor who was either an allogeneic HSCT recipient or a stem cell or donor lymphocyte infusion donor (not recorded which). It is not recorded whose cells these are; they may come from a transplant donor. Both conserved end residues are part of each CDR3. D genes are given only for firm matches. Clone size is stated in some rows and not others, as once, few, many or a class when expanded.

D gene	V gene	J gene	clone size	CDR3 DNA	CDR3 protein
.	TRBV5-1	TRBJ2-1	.	TGCGCCAGCAGCTTGGGGGCTAGCGCCGAAAACAATGAGCAGTTCTTC	CASSLGASAENNEQFF
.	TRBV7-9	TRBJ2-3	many	TGTGCCAGCAGCTTCGTGCGGCCAGATACGCAGTATTTT	CASSFVRPDTQYF
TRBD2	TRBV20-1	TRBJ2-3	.	TGCAGTGCTGGTACCGGACTAGCGGGAGGAGATACGCAGTATTTT	CSAGTGLAGGDTQYF
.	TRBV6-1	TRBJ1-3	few	TGTGCCAGCATGGGGGGCCTCTGGGACACCATATATTTT	CASMGGLWDTIYF
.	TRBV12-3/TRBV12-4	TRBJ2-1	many	TGTGCCAGCAGTTTAGCAGATAATGAGCAGTTCTTC	CASSLADNEQFF
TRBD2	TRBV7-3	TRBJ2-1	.	TGTGCCAGCAGCCGCGAGCGGGGCGGGAGCCGGAATGAGCAGTTCTTC	CASSRERGGSRNEQFF
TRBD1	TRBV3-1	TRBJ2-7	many	TGTGCCAGCAGTCTCAAAGGGGGACAGGGGGATGAGCAGTACTTC	CASSLKGGQGDEQYF
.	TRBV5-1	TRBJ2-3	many	TGCGCCAGCAGCTTAGACGGTTCTTTGAGAGATACGCAGTATTTT	CASSLDGSLRDTQYF
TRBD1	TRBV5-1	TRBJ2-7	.	TGCGCCAGCAGAGAGACAGGGGTTTACGAGCAGTACTTC	CASRETGVYEQYF
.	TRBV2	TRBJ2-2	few	TGTGCCAGCAGCTCAGTCCGGGACACTCTCCGCGGGGAGCTGTTTTTT	CASSSVRDTLRGELFF
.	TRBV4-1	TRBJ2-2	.	TGCGCCAGCAGCCACCCTATGCCCCGCAGGAACACCGGGGAGCTGTTTTTT	CASSHPMPRRNTGELFF
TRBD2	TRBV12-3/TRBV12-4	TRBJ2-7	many	TGTGCCAGCAACCCAGCGGGAGGAAGGACCTACGAGCAGTACTTC	CASNPAGGRTYEQYF
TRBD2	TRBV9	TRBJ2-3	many	TGTGCCAGCAGCGTAGATAGCGGGGGGGCCAGGGATACGCAGTATTTT	CASSVDSGGARDTQYF
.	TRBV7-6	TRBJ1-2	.	TGTGCCAGCAGCTTAAGCCCAGGGATTACCTATGGCTACACCTTC	CASSLSPGITYGYTF
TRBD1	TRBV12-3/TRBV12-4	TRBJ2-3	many	TGTGCCAGCAGTTTGGGGACAGGGCTAGATCAGACGCAGTATTTT	CASSLGTGLDQTQYF
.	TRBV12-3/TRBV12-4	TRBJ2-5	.	TGTGCCAGCAGTTTTATCAGTGCCGAGACCCAGTACTTC	CASSFISAETQYF
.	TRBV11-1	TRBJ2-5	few	TGTGCCAGCAGCCTTGGGCTACATCAAGAGACCCAGTACTTC	CASSLGLHQETQYF
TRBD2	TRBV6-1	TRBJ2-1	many	TGTGCCAGCACCCGTTGGGCGGGAGCGCGGAATGAGCAGTTCTTC	CASTRWAGARNEQFF
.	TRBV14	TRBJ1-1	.	TGTGCCAGCAGCCTTTTTAGGGGATTCGGGTCGGCGAACACTGAAGCTTTCTTT	CASSLFRGFGSANTEAFF
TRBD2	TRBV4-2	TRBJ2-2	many	TGTGCCAGCAGCCAAGGAGCGGGGGAGTCGGCCGGGGAGCTGTTTTTT	CASSQGAGESAGELFF
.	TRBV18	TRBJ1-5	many	TGTGCCAGCTCACCCCGGGGCAGCCTCAATCAGCCCCAGCATTTT	CASSPRGSLNQPQHF
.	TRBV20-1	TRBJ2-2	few	TGCAGTGCTAGAGATTCCCAGGTTTCCGCGACGCCGAGCACCGGGGAGCTGTTTTTT	CSARDSQVSATPSTGELFF
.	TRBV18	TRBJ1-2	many	TGTGCCAGCTCACCACCGACAAGCAGCGCAGGGGCCTATGGCTACACCTTC	CASSPPTSSAGAYGYTF
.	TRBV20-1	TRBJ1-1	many	TGCAGTGCTAGAGTAAGGCCAGGGTCTATGAACACTGAAGCTTTCTTT	CSARVRPGSMNTEAFF